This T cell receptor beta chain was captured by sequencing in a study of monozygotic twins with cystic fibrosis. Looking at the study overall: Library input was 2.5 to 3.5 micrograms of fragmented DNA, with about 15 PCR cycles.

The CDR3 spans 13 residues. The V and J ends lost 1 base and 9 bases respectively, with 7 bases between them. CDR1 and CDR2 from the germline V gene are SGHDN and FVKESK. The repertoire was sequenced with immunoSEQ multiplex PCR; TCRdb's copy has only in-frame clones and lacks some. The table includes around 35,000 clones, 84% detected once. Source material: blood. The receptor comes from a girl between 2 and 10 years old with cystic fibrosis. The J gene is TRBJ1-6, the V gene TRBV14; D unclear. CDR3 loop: CASSQGSTSPLHF. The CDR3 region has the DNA TGTGCCAGCAGCCAAGGGTCCACTTCACCCCTCCACTTT.